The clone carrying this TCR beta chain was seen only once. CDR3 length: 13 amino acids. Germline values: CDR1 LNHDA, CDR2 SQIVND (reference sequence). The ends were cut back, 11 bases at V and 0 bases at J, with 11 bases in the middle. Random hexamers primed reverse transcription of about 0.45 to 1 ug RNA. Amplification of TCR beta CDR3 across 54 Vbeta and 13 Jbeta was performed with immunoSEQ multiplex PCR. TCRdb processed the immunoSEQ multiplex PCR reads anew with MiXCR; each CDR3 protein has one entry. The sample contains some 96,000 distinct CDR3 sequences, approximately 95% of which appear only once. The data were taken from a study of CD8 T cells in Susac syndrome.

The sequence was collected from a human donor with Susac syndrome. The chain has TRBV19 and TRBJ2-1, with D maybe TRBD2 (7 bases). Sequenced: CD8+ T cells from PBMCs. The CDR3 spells CAAGASSYNEQFF. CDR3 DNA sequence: TGTGCCGCGGGGGCAAGCTCCTACAATGAGCAGTTCTTC.